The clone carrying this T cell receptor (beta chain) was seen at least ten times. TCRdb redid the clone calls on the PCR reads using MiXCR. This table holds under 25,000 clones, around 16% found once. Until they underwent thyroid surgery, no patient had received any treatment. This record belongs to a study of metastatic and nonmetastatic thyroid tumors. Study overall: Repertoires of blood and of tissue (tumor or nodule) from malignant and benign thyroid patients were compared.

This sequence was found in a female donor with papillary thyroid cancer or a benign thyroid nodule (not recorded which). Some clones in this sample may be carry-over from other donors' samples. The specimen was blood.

The CDR3 DNA reads TGTGCCAGTAGTATGGGAGCGGTTAACTATGGCTACACCTTC. As protein: CASSMGAVNYGYTF. V usage is TRBV19 and J usage is TRBJ1-2; D remains ambiguous. The CDR3 runs to 14 residues. V gave up 3 bases and J gave up 1 base, with 9 bases separating them. CDR1 LNHDA and CDR2 SQIVND come from the germline V gene (reference sequence).